These 25 T cell receptor beta chains were sequenced from one sample in a study of T cells in narcolepsy. TCRdb's table, derived via immunoSEQ multiplex PCR, lists solely in-frame clones and lacks some. Here the sample spans roughly 24,000 clones, more than 65% being singletons. The sample was memory (CD45RA-) CD4+ T cells from blood. The receptors originated from a human donor in good health.

The chain combines TRBV5-6 with TRBJ1-6, with D possibly matching TRBD1 (6 bases). Deletions cut 1 base from V and 10 bases from J, with 12 bases between. Germline CDR1 reads SGHDT; CDR2 reads YYEEEE. The CDR3 sequence is 14 residues long. DNA for the CDR3: TGTGCCAGCAGCTTGCTCTCAGGGGAATCACCCCTCCACTTT. Residues: CASSLLSGESPLHF.

The chain joins TRBV9 to TRBJ2-3; possibly TRBD2 for D (5 bases). This CDR3 has 14 amino acids. Trimming stripped 2 bases from V and 6 bases from J, with 13 bases between. The germline gives CDR1 SGDLS, CDR2 YYNGEE. The CDR3 reads CASSVRGEVDTQYF. The CDR3 region has the DNA TGTGCCAGCAGCGTCCGGGGTGAGGTGGATACGCAGTATTTT.

This chain uses TRBV5-4 with TRBJ1-5; 10 bases fit TRBD1. The V and J ends lost 5 bases and 4 bases, in that order; junction bases with no gene match: 3. CDR3 length equals 14 residues. The germline gives CDR1 SGHNT, CDR2 YYREEE (reference sequence). CDR3 DNA: TGTGCCAGCAGGCCGGACAGGGGGAATCAGCCCCAGCATTTT. It yields the protein CASRPDRGNQPQHF.

This clone was detected once. This rearrangement joins TRBV27 to TRBJ1-4; weak D call: TRBD1 (5 bases). This CDR3 has 15 residues. V gave up 2 bases and J gave up 5 bases, with 12 bases separating them. CDR1 is MNHEY and CDR2 is SMNVEV in the germline V gene (reference sequence). In DNA form, the CDR3 reads TGTGCCAGCAGTTTAACCGGGACTTACAATGAAAAACTGTTTTTT. It encodes CASSLTGTYNEKLFF.

J is TRBJ2-7 and V is TRBV5-6, with 7 nucleotides matching TRBD1. Germline lookup yields CDR1 SGHDT and CDR2 YYEEEE. J gave up 5 bases and V 2 bases, and 7 bases lay outside the gene matches. The CDR3 is 14 amino acids. The CDR3 nucleotides are TGTGCCAGCAGCTTTTTCGACAGGGTGAACGAGCAGTACTTC. Amino acids: CASSFFDRVNEQYF.

A few counts support this clone. This specimen includes other DNA sequences encoding the same CDR3. The genes are TRBV5-1 and TRBJ1-1; 9 nucleotides agree with TRBD1. V was clipped by 1 base and J by 4 bases; unmatched bases: 2. The CDR3 spans 14 residues. CDR1 and CDR2 (germline): SGHRS, YFSETQ. CDR3 nucleotide sequence: TGCGCCAGCAGCTTGTTGGGACAGGGCACTGAAGCTTTCTTT. Its translation is CASSLLGQGTEAFF. The variable domain in full, completed from reference TRBV5-1 and TRBJ1-1, reads KAGVTQTPRYLIKTRGQQVTLSCSPISGHRSVSWYQQTPGQGLQFLFEYFSETQRNKGNFPGRFSGRQFSNSRSEMNVSTLELGDSALYLCASSLLGQGTEAFFGQGTRLTVV.

This clone has only one observation. The chain employs TRBV5-6 and TRBJ2-2; D unclear. V was trimmed by 1 base and J by 6 bases, leaving 13 bases between them. CDR1 SGHDT and CDR2 YYEEEE come from the germline V gene. The CDR3 contains 15 residues. CDR3 sequence reads: CASSLSPALAGELFF. The CDR3 nucleotides read TGTGCCAGCAGCTTGTCACCAGCTCTAGCCGGGGAGCTGTTTTTT.

V and J are TRBV6-1 and TRBJ2-5; D remains ambiguous. In germline, CDR1 is MNHNS, CDR2 SASEGT. This CDR3 contains 11 residues. V was clipped by 8 bases and J by 5 bases, with 9 bases between them. CDR3 nucleotide sequence: TGTGCCAGCTCAAAGGGCGAGACCCAGTACTTC. Its protein product is CASSKGETQYF.

The CDR3: CASRSSTNTGELFF. In DNA form, the CDR3 reads TGTGCCAGCAGGTCCTCGACGAACACCGGGGAGCTGTTTTTT. This chain uses TRBV7-8 with TRBJ2-2; D gene ambiguous. Germline CDR1 and CDR2: SGHVS and FQNEAQ. The CDR3 runs 14 residues. Between the trimmed V and J ends, which lost 6 bases and 0 bases, there was a span of 8 bases.

The chain uses TRBV6-1 and TRBJ2-1; D might be TRBD1 (6 bases). Germline lookup yields CDR1 MNHNS and CDR2 SASEGT. This CDR3 region has 12 residues. V was cut by 11 bases and J by 9 bases, with 17 bases left in between. The CDR3 loop is CAGKGVLTEQFF. The CDR3 DNA reads TGTGCCGGTAAGGGGGTGCTGACTGAGCAGTTCTTC.

This chain uses TRBV13 with TRBJ1-5; D uncertain. Trimming left V 0 bases short and J 2 bases short, with 8 bases between. The CDR3 contains 15 residues. From germline, CDR1 is PRHDT and CDR2 FYEKMQ (reference sequence). The CDR3 DNA follows: TGTGCCAGCAGCTTAGGAGGGCCTGGCAATCAGCCCCAGCATTTT. This codes for CASSLGGPGNQPQHF.

This chain uses TRBV6-1 with TRBJ2-1; D unresolved. V lost 2 bases to trimming and J lost 6 bases, with 5 bases between them. The CDR3 consists of 12 residues. CDR1 and CDR2 (germline): MNHNS, SASEGT. CDR3 protein: CASSERVNEQFF. CDR3 bases: TGTGCCAGCAGTGAAAGGGTCAATGAGCAGTTCTTC.

The rearrangement uses TRBV5-6 and TRBJ1-2; 12 nucleotides line up with TRBD1. CDR1 and CDR2 from the germline V gene are SGHDT and YYEEEE. The junction had 10 bases not matched to a gene; V was cut back by 4 bases and J by 6 bases. This CDR3 contains 16 residues. The CDR3 loop is CASSTAGTGGRNGYTF. The CDR3 DNA reads as TGTGCCAGCAGCACAGCCGGGACAGGGGGCAGAAATGGCTACACCTTC.

This clone has just a few counts. The chain uses TRBV10-3 and TRBJ2-7, with 7 bases that match TRBD1. The CDR3 sequence is 14 residues long. The V gene end was trimmed by 5 bases and the J gene end by 5 bases; junction bases not matched to a gene: 9. The germline CDR1 and CDR2 sequences are ENHRY and SYGVKD. CDR3 in amino acids: CAISPGRGMHEQYF. CDR3 in DNA: TGTGCCATCAGTCCGGGCAGGGGGATGCACGAGCAGTACTTC.

The rearrangement uses TRBV6-4 and TRBJ1-2; 9 positions agree with TRBD1. The CDR3 runs 14 residues. CDR1 is MRHNA and CDR2 is SNTAGT in the germline V gene. V shed 0 bases, J shed 6 bases, and the junction held 2 bases outside the gene matches. The CDR3 sequence: CASSDSGTGNGYTF. CDR3 nucleotides: TGTGCCAGCAGTGACTCCGGGACAGGGAATGGCTACACCTTC.

The chain combines TRBV2 with TRBJ1-1; D is unresolved. The V end was cut by 7 bases, the J end by 3 bases, with 12 bases between. CDR1 is SNHLY and CDR2 is FYNNEI in the germline V gene. This CDR3 is built from 13 residues. The CDR3 DNA reads TGTGCCAGCACTGCGGACCTTTACACTGAAGCTTTCTTT. This gives the protein CASTADLYTEAFF.

The chain uses TRBV27 and TRBJ2-5, with TRBD1 identical over 7 bases. Germline V gene lookup returns CDR1 MNHEY and CDR2 SMNVEV (reference sequence). The CDR3 runs to 16 residues. The V and J ends lost 10 bases and 0 bases, in that order; junction bases with no gene match: 14. The chain's CDR3 is CATTPRGTQYQETQYF. The CDR3 coding sequence is TGTGCCACCACTCCCAGGGGGACCCAGTACCAAGAGACCCAGTACTTC.

The rearrangement links TRBV4-3 to TRBJ1-2; D remains unclear. Trimming cost V 0 bases and J 14 bases, with 16 bases left between them. The CDR3 runs 13 residues. The germline CDR1 and CDR2 sequences are LGHNA and YSLEER. The CDR3 region is CASSQEPRTTWTF. The CDR3 DNA reads TGCGCCAGCAGCCAAGAACCCCGGACCACCTGGACCTTC.

V and J are TRBV7-2 and TRBJ1-2; no clear D gene. V was shortened by 5 bases and J by 2 bases, with 15 bases between the two germline ends. The CDR3 is made up of 15 amino acids. Germline V gene data show CDR1 as SGHTA and CDR2 as FQGNSA. CDR3: CASSPRTVENYGYTF. The CDR3 DNA reads TGTGCCAGCAGCCCAAGAACAGTCGAGAACTATGGCTACACCTTC.

This chain uses TRBV5-6 with TRBJ2-2; no reliable D call. Germline-derived CDR1 and CDR2 are SGHDT and YYEEEE. The length of the CDR3 is 15 residues. Trimming removed 0 bases at V and 7 bases at J, with 13 bases between. CDR3 DNA: TGTGCCAGCAGCTTGGTGGCTAGTGCTCACGGGGAGCTGTTTTTT. Translating gives CASSLVASAHGELFF.

This sequence joins TRBV11-2 and TRBJ2-1; TRBD2 aligns across 11 bases. The CDR3 length is 16 residues. The V gene end was trimmed by 6 bases and the J gene end by 9 bases; junction bases not matched to a gene: 13. Germline CDR1 is SGHAT and CDR2 is FQNNGV. CDR3 sequence: CASSTISGGADGEQFF. CDR3 sequence (DNA): TGTGCCAGCAGTACAATTAGCGGGGGGGCCGATGGTGAGCAGTTCTTC.

V is TRBV18 and J is TRBJ2-3, with D possibly matching TRBD2 (5 bases). Trimming shortened V by 0 bases and J by 3 bases, and 13 bases separated the two germline ends. CDR3 length equals 16 residues. Germline lookup yields CDR1 KGHSH and CDR2 LQKENI. The CDR3 sequence is CASSPPGGLGTDTQYF. The CDR3 region has the DNA TGTGCCAGCTCACCACCGGGCGGGCTGGGAACAGATACGCAGTATTTT.

The chain has TRBV19 and TRBJ1-2; perhaps TRBD1 as D (5 bases). V dropped 5 bases and J dropped 4 bases, with 8 bases sitting between them. The germline V gene has CDR1 LNHDA and CDR2 SQIVND (reference sequence). CDR3 length: 12 amino acids. CDR3 bases: TGTGCCAGTAGTGAGCAGGGCTATGGCTACACCTTC. This translates into CASSEQGYGYTF.

The rearrangement uses TRBV27 and TRBJ1-5, with unresolved D. The CDR3 is 15 amino acids. Germline V gives CDR1 MNHEY, CDR2 SMNVEV (reference sequence). V lost 5 bases, J lost 1 base, and 12 bases lay in between. CDR3 amino acids: CASSPRGLSNQPQHF. CDR3 nucleotides: TGTGCCAGCAGTCCCCGGGGATTGAGCAATCAGCCCCAGCATTTT.

This clone was detected only a few times. This chain joins TRBV6-1 and TRBJ1-2; 7 bases are shared with TRBD1. The ends lost 6 bases at V and 8 bases at J; junction bases unmatched: 9. The CDR3 contains 13 residues. Germline CDR1 and CDR2: MNHNS and SASEGT. CDR3 coding DNA: TGTGCCAGCAGCCCCGACAGGGATCGCGGCTACACCTTC. Residues: CASSPDRDRGYTF.